Presented here are 15 T cell receptor beta chains from one specimen sequenced in a study of T cell repertoires in cytomegalovirus infection. Using its own MiXCR run on the reads, TCRdb lists one record per CDR3 protein. The repertoire holds around 740,000 distinct CDR3 sequences, roughly 35% seen once, with 2.5% to 3% in the top ten. The specimen sequenced was PBMCs. The source of these receptors is a human donor in good health (CMV status not recorded). Some clones in this sample may be carry-over from other donors' samples.

The V and J genes are TRBV9 and TRBJ1-2; D not certain. The CDR3 has 14 amino acids. Germline V gene lookup returns CDR1 SGDLS and CDR2 YYNGEE. Trimming removed 3 bases from V and 4 bases from J, with 13 bases in between. The CDR3 region is CASSDPGRVYGYTF. DNA for the CDR3: TGTGCCAGCAGCGACCCCGGACGGGTCTATGGCTACACCTTC.

This clonotype was picked up one time. The chain recombines TRBV27 with TRBJ1-4; D gene uncertain. Deletions cut 7 bases from V and 5 bases from J, with 11 bases between. Germline assignment: CDR1 MNHEY and CDR2 SMNVEV (reference sequence). This CDR3 has 13 residues. The CDR3, as DNA: TGTGCCAGCAAAGGTTGGCCGAATGAAAAACTGTTTTTT. It translates to CASKGWPNEKLFF.

As regards this clonotype: One end of the junction does not line up with germline, which may come from a read error. The rearrangement joins TRBV20-1 to TRBJ2-5; the D is unclear. Germline CDR1 is DFQATT and CDR2 is SNEGSKA (reference sequence). The CDR3 runs 12 residues. CDR3 DNA: TGCAGCCCAAAAGGGCCGAGAGAGACCCATTACTTC. This encodes CSPKGPRETHYF.

This clonotype has at least ten counts. The gene calls are TRBV7-2 and TRBJ1-2, with a possible D match to TRBD1 (5 bases). The CDR3 extends over 15 amino acids. In germline, CDR1 is SGHTA, CDR2 FQGNSA. Trimming took 1 base from V and 2 from J, leaving 11 bases between them. The CDR3 DNA reads TGTGCCAGCAGCTTAGAACAGGCCCCCAACTATGGCTACACCTTC. Protein sequence: CASSLEQAPNYGYTF.

This clonotype has just a few counts. The V call is TRBV7-6, the J call TRBJ2-1, with D unclear. With 5 bases removed from V and 6 bases from J, the gap between germline ends came to 23 bases. The CDR3 extends over 17 amino acids. Germline CDR1 reads SGHVS; CDR2 reads FNYEAQ. CDR3 region: CASSPLQQTNLFNEQFF. The DNA for the CDR3 is TGTGCCAGCAGCCCCCTTCAGCAGACCAACCTCTTCAATGAGCAGTTCTTC. Together with reference TRBV7-6 and TRBJ2-1, the CDR3 gives the full variable domain: GAGVSQSPRYKVTKRGQDVALRCDPISGHVSLYWYRQALGQGPEFLTYFNYEAQQDKSGLPNDRFSAERPEGSISTLTIQRTEQRDSAMYRCASSPLQQTNLFNEQFFGPGTRLTVL.

This clonotype was detected many times. The chain is built from TRBV27 and TRBJ1-5, with unresolved D. V was shortened by 6 bases and J by 0 bases, with 6 bases between the two germline ends. The CDR3 is 13 residues long. Germline assignment: CDR1 MNHEY and CDR2 SMNVEV (reference sequence). CDR3 amino acids: CASRRDSNQPQHF. For the CDR3, the DNA is TGTGCCAGCAGACGCGATAGCAATCAGCCCCAGCATTTT.

This clonotype was detected only a few times. The chain joins TRBV28 to TRBJ2-7; TRBD1 might be the D (5 bases). V was trimmed by 3 bases and J by 6 bases, leaving 15 bases between them. Per germline, CDR1 MDHEN and CDR2 SYDVKM. This CDR3 is built from 14 residues. The chain's CDR3 is CASSLPGRVTEQYF. CDR3 nucleotides: TGTGCCAGCAGTTTGCCGGGCAGGGTGACCGAGCAGTACTTC. The whole variable domain, remainder taken from reference TRBV28 and TRBJ2-7, is DVKVTQSSRYLVKRTGEKVFLECVQDMDHENMFWYRQDPGLGLRLIYFSYDVKMKEKGDIPEGYSVSREKKERFSLILESASTNQTSMYLCASSLPGRVTEQYFGPGTRLTVT.

The chain employs TRBV5-1 and TRBJ2-3, with 7 nucleotides matching TRBD2. Trimming at V came to 1 base and at J to 1 base, leaving 6 bases not matched to a gene. Germline lookup yields CDR1 SGHRS and CDR2 YFSETQ. The CDR3 extends over 16 amino acids. The CDR3 bases are TGCGCCAGCAGCTTGTTCGCGGCGGGGGGCACAGATACGCAGTATTTT. Its protein product is CASSLFAAGGTDTQYF.

This chain connects TRBV7-2 to TRBJ2-1; no firm D call. Germline V gene data show CDR1 as SGHTA and CDR2 as FQGNSA. This CDR3 is built from 18 residues. V dropped 6 bases and J dropped 4 bases, with 25 bases sitting between them. Written as DNA, the CDR3 is TGTGCCAGCAGACCTCATCGTCCAGTGTTGGGGATATACAATGAGCAGTTCTTC. Translated, it gives CASRPHRPVLGIYNEQFF.

This chain joins TRBV5-6 and TRBJ2-3; 7 bases are a match to TRBD2. The CDR3 loop spans 13 amino acids. The germline CDR1 and CDR2 sequences are SGHDT and YYEEEE. V trimming: 0 bases; J trimming: 13 bases; junction bases outside the gene matches: 8. The CDR3 DNA follows: TGTGCCAGCAGCTTGGGCGGGAGCAGTAAGAAGTATTTT. It codes for CASSLGGSSKKYF.

At least ten counts were recorded for this clonotype. V usage is TRBV11-2 and J usage is TRBJ1-1; D is unclear. CDR1 SGHAT and CDR2 FQNNGV come from the germline V gene. V dropped 1 base and J dropped 1 base, with 7 bases sitting between them. There are 14 residues in the CDR3. CDR3 sequence (DNA): TGTGCCAGCAGCTTAGGAGGGCAGAACACTGAAGCTTTCTTT. Amino acid sequence: CASSLGGQNTEAFF. Complete variable domain (other parts from reference TRBV11-2 and TRBJ1-1): EAGVAQSPRYKIIEKRQSVAFWCNPISGHATLYWYQQILGQGPKLLIQFQNNGVVDDSQLPKDRFSAERLKGVDSTLKIQPAKLEDSAVYLCASSLGGQNTEAFFGQGTRLTVV.

The rearrangement joins TRBV5-4 to TRBJ1-4, with D perhaps TRBD1 (5 bases). The CDR3 runs 14 residues. Per germline, CDR1 SGHNT and CDR2 YYREEE (reference sequence). V shed 4 bases and J shed 5 bases, with 12 bases lying between them. The CDR3 DNA sequence: TGTGCCAGCAGCGCCGGGGGAGGGAATGAAAAACTGTTTTTT. Its translation: CASSAGGGNEKLFF.

This clonotype was counted once. The CDR3 DNA is TGTGCCTGGAGTAGGACGGCGAGTAGCTCCTACGAGCAGTACTTC. Protein: CAWSRTASSSYEQYF. The chain links TRBV30 to TRBJ2-7; no clear D. The CDR3 length is 15 residues. Germline lookup yields CDR1 GTSNPN and CDR2 SVGIG (reference sequence). Trimming removed 2 bases from V and 0 bases from J, with 14 bases in between.

This clonotype was recorded once. The rearrangement joins TRBV19 to TRBJ1-1, with D perhaps matching TRBD1 (5 bases). The V and J ends lost 3 bases and 7 bases respectively, with 24 bases between them. CDR3 length equals 17 residues. Germline values: CDR1 LNHDA, CDR2 SQIVND (reference sequence). CDR3 sequence reads: CASSMGQSRGFVNEAFF. The CDR3 DNA is TGTGCCAGTAGTATGGGGCAGAGCCGGGGGTTCGTGAATGAAGCTTTCTTT.

V usage is TRBV10-2 and J usage is TRBJ1-4; D unclear. This CDR3 is 14 amino acids long. V lost 1 base, J lost 11 bases, and 14 bases lay in between. In germline, CDR1 is WSHSY, CDR2 SAAADI. The CDR3 protein is CASSELITLTKLFF. The CDR3 DNA reads as TGCGCCAGCAGTGAGTTAATCACCTTAACTAAACTGTTTTTT.